This entry lists 24 T cell receptor beta chains sequenced from one sample in a study of cytotoxic CD8 clonotypes in ibrutinib-treated CLL. Some clones are missing from TCRdb's copy, which holds only in-frame ones; the method was immunoSEQ multiplex PCR. The sample gives about 300,000 clones, approximately 76% of which show up once; about 5.8% is in the top ten. Sequenced material: PBMCs, taken at disease progression, from a patient treated with ibrutinib. Every receptor here comes from a human donor with chronic lymphocytic leukemia.

The rearrangement joins TRBV27 to TRBJ1-1; D ambiguous. This CDR3 region has 13 residues. Germline-derived CDR1 and CDR2 are MNHEY and SMNVEV (reference sequence). Trimming cost V 3 bases and J 0 bases, with 5 bases left between them. The CDR3 DNA reads as TGTGCCAGCAGTTTTAAGGTGAACACTGAAGCTTTCTTT. It translates to CASSFKVNTEAFF.

This chain connects TRBV4-1 to TRBJ2-7; 8 nucleotides agree with TRBD1. Germline V CDR1 and CDR2: MGHRA, YSYEKL. The CDR3 is 15 amino acids. V trimming: 4 bases; J trimming: 2 bases; junction bases outside the gene matches: 7. This CDR3 is CASSRLSDRAYEQYF. CDR3 nucleotides: TGCGCCAGCAGCCGTCTATCGGACAGGGCCTACGAGCAGTACTTC.

The CDR3 DNA follows: TGTGCCAGCAGTGACTCGAGGTTGACAGGGTCGAGTACAGATACGCAGTATTTT. Translating gives CASSDSRLTGSSTDTQYF. The chain recombines TRBV6-4 with TRBJ2-3; TRBD1 matches at 7 bases. After removal of 0 bases from V and 3 bases from J, the junction contained 12 bases not matched to a gene. This CDR3 has 18 residues. Germline V gives CDR1 MRHNA, CDR2 SNTAGT.

The chain joins TRBV29-1 to TRBJ2-5; the D gene is possibly TRBD1 (5 bases). The germline V and J ends were trimmed by 4 bases and 0 bases, with 21 bases remaining between them. The germline V gene has CDR1 SQVTM and CDR2 ANQGSEA. This CDR3 comprises 17 residues. The CDR3 DNA reads TGCAGCGTTGTTTCAGGGATTCGCGCTCCGTACCAAGAGACCCAGTACTTC. Translated: CSVVSGIRAPYQETQYF.

V usage is TRBV14 and J usage is TRBJ2-1, with D hard to call. This CDR3 has 13 residues. Trimming cost V 0 bases and J 4 bases, with 4 bases left between them. Germline V gives CDR1 SGHDN, CDR2 FVKESK. Written as DNA, the CDR3 is TGTGCCAGCAGCCAAGACAGTTACAATGAGCAGTTCTTC. This encodes CASSQDSYNEQFF. Supplemented by reference TRBV14 and TRBJ2-1, the full variable domain reads EAGVTQFPSHSVIEKGQTVTLRCDPISGHDNLYWYRRVMGKEIKFLLHFVKESKQDESGMPNNRFLAERTGGTYSTLKVQPAELEDSGVYFCASSQDSYNEQFFGPGTRLTVL.

V gene TRBV10-3 combines with J gene TRBJ1-1, with 7 bases identical to TRBD1. This CDR3 is 13 amino acids long. From germline, CDR1 is ENHRY and CDR2 SYGVKD. With 10 bases clipped from V and 3 bases from J, the junction kept 8 bases outside the gene matches. The CDR3 is CATKGADHTEAFF. The CDR3 DNA reads as TGTGCCACCAAGGGGGCAGACCACACTGAAGCTTTCTTT.

This clone has only a few counts. J is TRBJ1-6 and V is TRBV29-1; maybe TRBD1 (5 bases). Germline V gene data show CDR1 as SQVTM and CDR2 as ANQGSEA. The V gene lost 1 base and the J gene lost 11 bases, with 12 bases spanning the gap. This CDR3 is 13 amino acids long. The CDR3 reads CSVEVGWGAPLHF. Written as DNA, the CDR3 is TGCAGCGTTGAAGTCGGCTGGGGGGCACCCCTCCACTTT.

J is TRBJ2-2 and V is TRBV9, with TRBD2 matching 12 bases. Germline CDR1 SGDLS, CDR2 YYNGEE. Unmatched junction bases numbered 7, after V lost 4 bases and J lost 0 bases. The CDR3 consists of 18 residues. CDR3 bases: TGTGCCAGCAGCTACGGGACTAGCGGGCCGACGAACACCGGGGAGCTGTTTTTT. As protein: CASSYGTSGPTNTGELFF.

The chain links TRBV6-5 to TRBJ1-2, with D possibly being TRBD1 (6 bases). The germline V and J ends were trimmed by 6 bases and 7 bases, with 21 bases remaining between them. The CDR3 consists of 15 residues. Germline V gene data show CDR1 as MNHEY and CDR2 as SVGAGI. In DNA form, the CDR3 reads TGTGCCAGCAGGACTACGGACAGTCTTTTGAGTGGCTACACCTTC. Translation gives CASRTTDSLLSGYTF.

The rearrangement joins TRBV29-1 to TRBJ2-5; TRBD1 matches 10 bases. This CDR3 is built from 13 residues. Germline V CDR1 and CDR2: SQVTM, ANQGSEA. J gave up 7 bases and V 6 bases, and 8 bases lay outside the gene matches. The CDR3 DNA is TGCAGCGTGTCCGGGACAGGGGAGGGGACCCAGTACTTC. Amino acid sequence: CSVSGTGEGTQYF. Using reference TRBV29-1 and TRBJ2-5 for the parts outside the CDR3, the full variable domain is SAVISQKPSRDICQRGTSLTIQCQVDSQVTMMFWYRQQPGQSLTLIATANQGSEATYESGFVIDKFPISRPNLTFSTLTVSNMSPEDSSIYLCSVSGTGEGTQYFGPGTRLLVL.

The V gene is TRBV7-2, the J gene TRBJ1-5; tentative D call: TRBD1 (5 bases). The CDR3 runs 16 residues. V dropped 1 base and J dropped 3 bases, with 13 bases sitting between them. Germline-derived CDR1 and CDR2 are SGHTA and FQGNSA. CDR3 sequence: CASSLGDRQNNQPQHF. The DNA of the CDR3 is TGTGCCAGCAGCTTAGGAGATCGACAGAACAATCAGCCCCAGCATTTT.

The chain employs TRBV9 and TRBJ2-3; 12 bases fit TRBD2. V lost 0 bases, J lost 4 bases, and 6 bases stayed unmatched. Germline-derived CDR1 and CDR2 are SGDLS and YYNGEE. This CDR3 is 17 amino acids long. In DNA, the CDR3 is TGTGCCAGCAGCGTAGACCCGGGACTAGCGGGCGCAGATACGCAGTATTTT. It encodes CASSVDPGLAGADTQYF.

J is TRBJ2-7 and V is TRBV10-3; unclear D gene. The CDR3 runs to 15 residues. Deletions cut 4 bases from V and 0 bases from J, with 13 bases between. CDR1 and CDR2 from the germline V gene are ENHRY and SYGVKD. CDR3 bases: TGTGCCATCAGTGGAGGACGTCTGAGCTCCTACGAGCAGTACTTC. Amino acid sequence: CAISGGRLSSYEQYF.

The gene calls are TRBV10-1 and TRBJ2-7; TRBD2 matches 8 bases. V trimming: 7 bases; J trimming: 3 bases; junction bases outside the gene matches: 14. Germline V gene lookup returns CDR1 WNHNN and CDR2 SYGVQD (reference sequence). This CDR3 spans 16 amino acids. The CDR3 bases are TGCGCCAGCACACCCATCATTAGCGGGAACCACTACGAGCAGTACTTC. It is translated as CASTPIISGNHYEQYF.

With regard to this clone: A much more abundant neighbour one base away suggests this may be a read error. This sequence joins TRBV11-2 and TRBJ2-2; 10 bases match TRBD1. V lost 4 bases and J lost 0; bases outside the gene matches: 2. CDR1 is SGHAT, CDR2 FQNNGV, per germline. This CDR3 comprises 16 residues. The CDR3 reads CASSSGQGANTGELFF. The CDR3 DNA reads as TGTGCCAGCAGCTCCGGACAGGGGGCGAACACCGGGGAGCTGTTTTTT.

This chain links TRBV5-1 with TRBJ1-2; 10 bases line up with TRBD1. V dropped 5 bases and J dropped 5; count of bases not matched to a gene: 6. In germline, CDR1 is SGHRS, CDR2 YFSETQ. CDR3 length equals 14 residues. The CDR3 loop is CASRAGQGEYGYTF. CDR3 DNA sequence: TGCGCCAGCAGGGCCGGACAGGGGGAATATGGCTACACCTTC.

V gene TRBV7-9 combines with J gene TRBJ1-2; D call uncertain. Germline-derived CDR1 and CDR2 are SEHNR and FQNEAQ (reference sequence). V lost 5 bases to trimming and J lost 5 bases, with 18 bases between them. CDR3 length: 15 amino acids. CDR3 DNA: TGTGCCAGCAGCCCACCTCGGGGAAATCTTTATGGCTACACCTTC. This codes for CASSPPRGNLYGYTF.

This clone was counted a few times. J is TRBJ1-1 and V is TRBV7-8; perhaps TRBD1 as D (6 bases). CDR1 SGHVS and CDR2 FQNEAQ come from the germline V gene. Trimming removed 5 bases at V and 1 base at J, with 17 bases between. CDR3 length: 16 residues. CDR3 nucleotide sequence: TGTGCCAGCAGCATTAGAGGGGGAGGGGCGAACACTGAAGCTTTCTTT. It translates to CASSIRGGGANTEAFF.

The rearrangement uses TRBV28 and TRBJ2-3; D call uncertain. The CDR3 runs 12 residues. The V end was cut by 2 bases, the J end by 6 bases, with 6 bases between. CDR1 is MDHEN, CDR2 SYDVKM, per germline. The CDR3, as DNA: TGTGCCAGCAGTTTAATCGGGGATACGCAGTATTTT. Encoded protein: CASSLIGDTQYF.

V and J are TRBV7-8 and TRBJ1-2; D perhaps matches TRBD1 (5 bases). The CDR3 totals 14 residues. V was clipped by 1 base and J by 7 bases, with 13 bases between them. Looked up from germline, CDR1 is SGHVS and CDR2 is FQNEAQ. The CDR3 DNA reads as TGTGCCAGCAGCTTAGGGGTAGGGGAAGGTGGCTACACCTTC. Amino acids: CASSLGVGEGGYTF.

The CDR3 sequence is CAISEGGEGGETQYF. CDR3 nucleotides: TGTGCCATCAGTGAAGGAGGGGAAGGTGGTGAGACCCAGTACTTC. The chain carries TRBV10-3 and TRBJ2-5, with D tentatively TRBD2 (6 bases). This CDR3 contains 15 residues. In germline, CDR1 is ENHRY, CDR2 SYGVKD. V was pared by 3 bases and J by 5 bases, with 16 bases between.

Only a few counts were recorded for this clone. The chain has TRBV18 and TRBJ2-7; the D call may be TRBD1 or TRBD2 (5 bases each). This CDR3 spans 13 amino acids. Germline V gives CDR1 KGHSH, CDR2 LQKENI. The V and J ends lost 6 bases and 1 base respectively, with 10 bases between them. CDR3 DNA: TGTGCCAGCTCTCTCGGGGCTTCCTACGAGCAGTACTTC. This gives the protein CASSLGASYEQYF.

The chain carries TRBV27 and TRBJ2-1, with D possibly matching TRBD1 (6 bases). This CDR3 is 13 amino acids long. The V end was cut by 3 bases, the J end by 6 bases, with 9 bases between. The germline V gene has CDR1 MNHEY and CDR2 SMNVEV (reference sequence). CDR3: CASSLVGGNEQFF. The DNA for the CDR3 is TGTGCCAGCAGTTTGGTAGGGGGCAATGAGCAGTTCTTC.

This rearrangement joins TRBV28 to TRBJ1-1; 11 nucleotides align to TRBD1. J lost 8 bases, V lost 6 bases, and 8 bases had no gene match. Germline CDR1 and CDR2: MDHEN and SYDVKM. The CDR3 runs 14 residues. CDR3 in amino acids: CASSRTGGRLEAFF. The CDR3 DNA reads as TGTGCCAGCAGCCGGACAGGGGGCAGGCTGGAAGCTTTCTTT.